This T cell receptor beta chain is drawn from a study of shared clonotypes between healthy human individuals. The V gene's germline CDR1 is SGHRS and CDR2 YFSETQ. CDR3 length equals 13 residues. V lost 0 bases and J 2 bases, leaving 6 bases between the germline ends. CD8 cells classed as naive were CD45RO-negative and positively selected for CCR7, excluding terminally differentiated effector memory CD45RA+ cells. About this clone: Other nucleotide sequences in the sample specify the same CDR3.

Data came from immunoSEQ multiplex PCR; TCRdb stores just in-frame clones and leaves some out. The sample carries about 2 million clones, approximately 94% recorded once. This clonotype originated in a man younger than 35 in good health. The sample taken for sequencing was naive CD8+ T cells sorted from blood. The chain uses TRBV5-1 and TRBJ2-7; no reliable D call. The CDR3 spells CASSLEWAYEQYF. The CDR3 DNA is TGCGCCAGCAGCTTGGAATGGGCCTACGAGCAGTACTTC.